The 31 T cell receptor beta chains reported below all come from one sample, sequenced in a study of T cells in Graves' hyperthyroidism and ophthalmopathy. The investigators amplified TCR beta CDR3 regions from RNA transcripts. RT-PCR in the first round (using the HTBI primer set) targeted the TCR CDR3. MiXCR, applied by TCRdb to the multiplex PCR reads, yields one record per CDR3 protein. Of hundreds of thousands of distinct CDR3 sequences in the sample, around 15% were seen once. Sequencing was performed on blood. These receptors came from a woman in her late teens or twenties with Graves' hyperthyroidism.

The DNA of the CDR3 is TGTGCCAGCTCACCTTCGGTAGCGGTCTACAATGAGCAGTTCTTC. Amino acid sequence: CASSPSVAVYNEQFF. This chain uses TRBV18 with TRBJ2-1, with a tentative D call TRBD2 (6 bases). CDR1 is KGHSH, CDR2 LQKENI, per germline. The CDR3 loop spans 15 amino acids. The V end lost 3 bases, the J end lost 3 bases, and 12 bases lay between the germline ends. Together with reference TRBV18 and TRBJ2-1, the CDR3 gives the full variable domain: NAGVMQNPRHLVRRRGQEARLRCSPMKGHSHVYWYRQLPEEGLKFMVYLQKENIIDESGMPKERFSAEFPKEGPSILRIQQVVRGDSAAYFCASSPSVAVYNEQFFGPGTRLTVL.

This clonotype appeared many times. The chain carries TRBV5-1 and TRBJ2-1, with D perhaps matching TRBD2 (6 bases). Germline V gene lookup returns CDR1 SGHRS and CDR2 YFSETQ. This CDR3 is 17 amino acids long. V lost 2 bases and J lost 8, with 23 bases in between. The CDR3 is CASSFPPGTPLGDEQFF. CDR3 DNA: TGCGCCAGCAGCTTCCCGCCGGGGACTCCCCTGGGGGATGAGCAGTTCTTC. Using reference TRBV5-1 and TRBJ2-1 for the parts outside the CDR3, the full variable domain is KAGVTQTPRYLIKTRGQQVTLSCSPISGHRSVSWYQQTPGQGLQFLFEYFSETQRNKGNFPGRFSGRQFSNSRSEMNVSTLELGDSALYLCASSFPPGTPLGDEQFFGPGTRLTVL.

In this sample, this clonotype turned up a few times. The chain combines TRBV14 with TRBJ2-7; 15 bases match TRBD2. The V gene's germline CDR1 is SGHDN and CDR2 FVKESK. The CDR3 has 19 residues. With 4 bases clipped from V and 4 bases from J, the junction kept 14 bases outside the gene matches. The CDR3 is CASSRGLAGGPGISYEQYF. The DNA for the CDR3 is TGTGCCAGCAGCCGCGGACTAGCGGGAGGGCCCGGGATCTCATACGAGCAGTACTTC.

Many counts were recorded for this clonotype. V usage is TRBV6-5 and J usage is TRBJ2-1; 9 bases are a match to TRBD1. The CDR3 extends over 16 amino acids. CDR1 is MNHEY and CDR2 is SVGAGI in the germline V gene. Trimming cost V 2 bases and J 9 bases; bases outside gene matches: 11. The CDR3 loop reads CASSYDPDRGIGEQFF. The DNA for the CDR3 is TGTGCCAGCAGTTACGATCCGGACAGGGGAATCGGTGAGCAGTTCTTC.

This clonotype has only a few counts. The V call is TRBV6-2 or TRBV6-3, the J call TRBJ2-1, with 8 bases lining up with TRBD2. This CDR3 comprises 15 residues. Germline V lookup: CDR1 MNHEY, CDR2 SVGEGT. Trimming cost V 2 bases and J 6 bases; bases outside gene matches: 6. CDR3 sequence reads: CASSYNGLAGNEQFF. The CDR3 DNA sequence: TGTGCCAGCAGTTACAATGGGCTAGCGGGCAATGAGCAGTTCTTC.

This clonotype was seen at least ten times. The chain links TRBV4-3 to TRBJ2-3, with a possible D match to TRBD2 (5 bases). Trimming took off 3 bases at V and 0 bases at J, with 10 bases between the two ends. Looked up from germline, CDR1 is LGHNA and CDR2 is YSLEER. The CDR3 contains 15 residues. The CDR3 DNA reads as TGCGCCAGCAGCCAGAGGGATTCTAGCACAGATACGCAGTATTTT. Its protein is CASSQRDSSTDTQYF.

This clonotype came up a few times. The rearrangement joins TRBV12-3 or TRBV12-4 to TRBJ2-1; D unclear. The CDR3 is made up of 15 amino acids. V was shortened by 4 bases and J by 8 bases, with 18 bases between the two germline ends. The CDR3 sequence: CASSSKGIVSDEQFF. Here the CDR3 DNA reads TGTGCCAGCAGTTCAAAGGGAATAGTCTCCGATGAGCAGTTCTTC.

The J gene is TRBJ2-2, the V gene TRBV19, with D perhaps matching TRBD2 (5 bases). Trimming left V 6 bases short and J 2 bases short, with 7 bases between. Germline CDR1 and CDR2: LNHDA and SQIVND (reference sequence). CDR3 length equals 13 residues. CDR3 loop: CASSDYNTGELFF. The DNA for the CDR3 is TGTGCCAGTAGCGACTACAACACCGGGGAGCTGTTTTTT.

This clonotype has a handful of counts. This chain uses TRBV29-1 with TRBJ2-7, with a possible D match to TRBD1 (5 bases). V was cut by 7 bases and J by 7 bases, with 20 bases left in between. The CDR3 spans 13 residues. The germline CDR1 and CDR2 sequences are SQVTM and ANQGSEA. Here the CDR3 reads CSAMQGPLMEQYF. CDR3 in DNA: TGCAGCGCTATGCAGGGCCCGTTAATGGAGCAGTACTTC.

A few counts support this clonotype. The chain recombines TRBV7-9 with TRBJ2-5, with D unresolved. The CDR3 consists of 12 residues. Germline V gene lookup returns CDR1 SEHNR and CDR2 FQNEAQ (reference sequence). V was trimmed by 5 bases and J by 5 bases, leaving 9 bases between them. The CDR3 is CASSPVFETQYF. The CDR3 DNA is TGTGCCAGCAGCCCCGTTTTCGAGACCCAGTACTTC.

This clonotype showed up just a few times. This chain links TRBV7-9 with TRBJ2-1; a weak D match, TRBD2 (5 bases). The V and J ends lost 0 bases and 5 bases respectively, with 11 bases between them. Germline assignment: CDR1 SEHNR and CDR2 FQNEAQ (reference sequence). The CDR3 runs 15 residues. The CDR3 is CASSLAVGVDNEQFF. The CDR3 nucleotides read TGTGCCAGCAGCTTAGCGGTCGGGGTAGACAATGAGCAGTTCTTC.

At least ten counts were recorded for this clonotype. The chain recombines TRBV20-1 with TRBJ2-7, with D maybe TRBD1 (6 bases). The CDR3 runs to 13 residues. Germline CDR1 and CDR2: DFQATT and SNEGSKA (reference sequence). Trimming took off 3 bases at V and 2 bases at J, with 11 bases between the two ends. This chain's CDR3 is CSARWDTTYEQYF. The DNA for the CDR3 is TGCAGTGCTAGGTGGGACACCACCTACGAGCAGTACTTC.

This clonotype was seen at least ten times. This sequence joins TRBV11-2 and TRBJ2-1; no reliable D call. The CDR3 runs 16 residues. Trimming cost V 4 bases and J 0 bases, with 13 bases left between them. Germline-derived CDR1 and CDR2 are SGHAT and FQNNGV. The chain's CDR3 is CASSWAGPSSYNEQFF. The DNA for the CDR3 is TGTGCCAGCAGCTGGGCCGGGCCTAGCTCCTACAATGAGCAGTTCTTC.

This clonotype was observed at least ten times. This chain connects TRBV27 to TRBJ2-1, with a possible D match to TRBD2 (5 bases). Germline V CDR1 and CDR2: MNHEY, SMNVEV (reference sequence). V lost 4 bases and J 0 bases, leaving 13 bases between the germline ends. This CDR3 has 16 residues. The CDR3 coding sequence is TGTGCCAGCAGTTCCCTCCCGGGGAGCTCCTACAATGAGCAGTTCTTC. Translating it yields CASSSLPGSSYNEQFF.

The sample holds many counts of this clonotype. V and J are TRBV20-1 and TRBJ2-3, with 8 bases fitting TRBD2. CDR3 length: 14 residues. The germline V gene encodes CDR1 DFQATT and CDR2 SNEGSKA (reference sequence). Trimming removed 3 bases from V and 5 bases from J; junction bases left unmatched: 7. The CDR3 reads CSASGGVILDTQYF. The CDR3 DNA sequence: TGCAGTGCTAGCGGGGGGGTGATATTAGATACGCAGTATTTT.

Many counts were recorded for this clonotype. This sequence joins TRBV4-1 and TRBJ2-5, with D possibly TRBD2 on 5 matching bases. The germline gives CDR1 MGHRA, CDR2 YSYEKL. Trimming took off 0 bases at V and 4 bases at J, with 12 bases between the two ends. The CDR3 has 15 residues. The CDR3 region has the DNA TGCGCCAGCAGCCAAGATCTTAGGGCGGGAGAGACCCAGTACTTC. Amino acids: CASSQDLRAGETQYF.

This clonotype was detected many times. The genes are TRBV20-1 and TRBJ2-1; D ambiguous. Deletions cut 3 bases from V and 8 bases from J, with 14 bases between. This CDR3 has 13 residues. Germline V gives CDR1 DFQATT, CDR2 SNEGSKA (reference sequence). CDR3 sequence reads: CSARLAGRDEQFF. The CDR3, as DNA: TGCAGTGCTAGGCTGGCCGGGCGCGATGAGCAGTTCTTC.

CDR3 nucleotide sequence: TGCGCCAGCAGCCATACGGACCCACTGTCAGGCTACACCTTC. It is translated as CASSHTDPLSGYTF. The V call is TRBV4-1, the J call TRBJ1-2; D not certain. From germline, CDR1 is MGHRA and CDR2 YSYEKL. V was pared by 3 bases and J by 8 bases, with 16 bases between. The CDR3 runs 14 residues.

Only a few counts were recorded for this clonotype. V usage is TRBV20-1 and J usage is TRBJ2-5; D may be TRBD1 (5 bases). Trimming cost V 0 bases and J 4 bases, with 21 bases left between them. From germline, CDR1 is DFQATT and CDR2 SNEGSKA (reference sequence). CDR3 length equals 17 residues. The CDR3 reads CSARDGHRFSNRETQYF. The CDR3 DNA follows: TGCAGTGCTAGAGACGGTCACAGGTTTTCTAATCGAGAGACCCAGTACTTC.

In its sample, this clonotype was seen many times. The chain links TRBV20-1 to TRBJ2-7, with 9 bases aligning to TRBD2. Germline lookup yields CDR1 DFQATT and CDR2 SNEGSKA (reference sequence). The V and J ends lost 6 bases and 4 bases, in that order; junction bases with no gene match: 7. The length of the CDR3 is 13 residues. The CDR3 sequence is CSASSGREYEQYF. The CDR3 nucleotides are TGCAGTGCCAGTAGCGGGAGAGAATACGAGCAGTACTTC.

J is TRBJ1-1 and V is TRBV4-1; no definite D call. The CDR3 is 14 amino acids. The V and J ends lost 2 bases and 6 bases respectively, with 13 bases between them. Germline CDR1 is MGHRA and CDR2 is YSYEKL. DNA of the CDR3: TGCGCCAGCAGCCAATTAACAATGGGTCCTGAAGCTTTCTTT. It yields the protein CASSQLTMGPEAFF.

Many counts were recorded for this clonotype. V is TRBV20-1 and J is TRBJ2-7; D unresolved. This CDR3 is built from 14 residues. The germline V gene encodes CDR1 DFQATT and CDR2 SNEGSKA (reference sequence). V lost 1 base to trimming and J lost 2 bases, with 12 bases between them. CDR3 DNA: TGCAGTGCTAGAGGGGCCCGGCCCCCCTACGAGCAGTACTTC. It encodes CSARGARPPYEQYF.

This clonotype was counted only a few times. This chain joins TRBV4-3 and TRBJ2-7; either TRBD1 or TRBD2 may fit D (5 bases each). The CDR3 totals 17 residues. Trimming took off 1 base at V and 1 base at J, with 17 bases between the two ends. Germline CDR1 is LGHNA and CDR2 is YSLEER. Here the CDR3 reads CASSQGTRQRASYEQYF. The CDR3 DNA reads as TGCGCCAGCAGCCAAGGGACCCGACAGAGGGCTTCCTACGAGCAGTACTTC.

This clonotype was detected many times. The chain recombines TRBV12-3 or TRBV12-4 with TRBJ1-5; TRBD1 matches 7 bases. This CDR3 has 15 residues. Trimming removed 6 bases from V and 6 bases from J; junction bases left unmatched: 11. The DNA for the CDR3 is TGTGCCAGCAGAAGCACAGGGGTCTTGGGTCAGCCCCAGCATTTT. Its translation: CASRSTGVLGQPQHF.

Ten or more counts support this clonotype. This rearrangement joins TRBV18 to TRBJ2-1; 7 positions agree with TRBD1. V shed 6 bases and J 6 bases; nucleotides not matched to a gene: 8. The germline CDR1 and CDR2 sequences are KGHSH and LQKENI. This CDR3 spans 14 amino acids. This CDR3 is CASSSKTGINEQFF. As DNA, the CDR3 is TGTGCCAGCTCGTCCAAGACAGGGATCAATGAGCAGTTCTTC.

This clonotype appeared many times. This sequence joins TRBV2 and TRBJ2-7; 11 bases map to TRBD2. The CDR3 is 17 amino acids. J lost 0 bases, V lost 4 bases, and 8 bases had no gene match. Germline loops: CDR1 SNHLY, CDR2 FYNNEI. CDR3 in amino acids: CASSVQGTSGSSYEQYF. CDR3 DNA: TGTGCCAGCAGTGTACAGGGGACTAGCGGAAGCTCCTACGAGCAGTACTTC.

This clonotype has more than one count but fewer than ten. The chain couples TRBV12-3 or TRBV12-4 to TRBJ2-3; possible D gene TRBD1, 6 bases. V lost 5 bases to trimming and J lost 8 bases, with 14 bases between them. The CDR3 consists of 13 residues. The CDR3 region is CASSQTQGATQYF. Written as DNA, the CDR3 is TGTGCCAGCAGTCAGACACAGGGCGCTACGCAGTATTTT.

There are a few counts of this clonotype. The chain is built from TRBV18 and TRBJ1-1; possible D gene TRBD1, 5 bases. There are 14 residues in the CDR3. Trimming removed 1 base at V and 6 bases at J, with 12 bases between. Per germline, CDR1 KGHSH and CDR2 LQKENI. CDR3 DNA sequence: TGTGCCAGCTCACCACTCACGTGGGGCCCTGAAGCTTTCTTT. Translating gives CASSPLTWGPEAFF.

This clonotype was seen only a few times. The rearrangement links TRBV7-9 to TRBJ2-1; either TRBD1 or TRBD2 may supply D (7 bases each). The CDR3 is 15 amino acids. The V and J ends lost 1 base and 6 bases respectively, with 13 bases between them. Germline CDR1 SEHNR, CDR2 FQNEAQ (reference sequence). The CDR3 region is CASSLDGRGGNEQFF. In DNA, the CDR3 is TGTGCCAGCAGCTTAGACGGCAGGGGGGGCAATGAGCAGTTCTTC.

This clonotype was picked up many times. The chain links TRBV18 to TRBJ1-2; D is possibly TRBD1 (5 bases). This CDR3 region has 17 residues. Trimming shortened V by 3 bases and J by 0 bases, and 17 bases separated the two germline ends. Germline-derived CDR1 and CDR2 are KGHSH and LQKENI. CDR3 sequence reads: CASSPSAGQPSNYGYTF. DNA of the CDR3: TGTGCCAGCTCACCGAGCGCAGGACAACCGTCTAACTATGGCTACACCTTC.

At least ten counts were recorded for this clonotype. The chain joins TRBV6-1 to TRBJ2-1; 10 bases are shared with TRBD2. The germline CDR1 and CDR2 sequences are MNHNS and SASEGT. With 4 bases clipped from V and 8 bases from J, the junction kept 26 bases outside the gene matches. The CDR3 runs 21 residues. The CDR3 region is CASSVGKTGWWFTSGTDEQFF. CDR3 DNA sequence: TGTGCCAGCAGTGTCGGAAAGACAGGGTGGTGGTTTACTAGCGGGACGGATGAGCAGTTCTTC.